This T cell receptor beta chain was observed in a study of blood T cells in healthy people across ages. Study outcomes and limitations: Any changes in expanded clonotypes were possibly confounded, as donor CMV status remained unknown. Diversity of TCR beta per million T cells declined in a roughly linear way with age.

Combining a sample-barcoded 5' primer with a J-beta primer mix, a second PCR ran for 7 to 11 cycles. The template-switch adaptor, which had 12 random nucleotides, put a tag on each cDNA molecule. TCRdb re-called the 5' RACE reads through MiXCR, storing one row per CDR3 protein. The table lists 1.5 million to 2 million distinct CDR3 sequences, 30% to 40% of them singletons. This clonotype has only a few counts. Its matching antigen is unknown. One end of the junction does not line up with germline, which may come from a read error. CDR3 length: 14 amino acids. CDR1 MNHNY and CDR2 SVGAGI come from the germline V gene (reference sequence).

Sequenced input: blood. V is TRBV6-6 and J is TRBJ2-7, with 11 bases lining up with TRBD2. The sequence was obtained from a human donor in good health. CDR3 sequence (DNA): TGTGCCAGCAGGATAGCGGGGGGGCGCTACGGGCAGTACTTC. As protein: CASRIAGGRYGQYF.